This passage covers 24 T cell receptor beta chains from one sample sequenced in a study of blood T cell repertoires in COVID-19. The method was immunoSEQ multiplex PCR; TCRdb's version includes in-frame clones alone and lacks a portion of them. The sample has roughly 350,000 clones; 85% are singletons. The sequenced sample consisted of peripheral blood. These receptor sequences come from a woman aged 18-29 years with acute or convalescent COVID-19.

CDR3 loop: CASSYNLGATDTQYF. DNA of the CDR3: TGTGCCAGCAGTTACAATCTTGGGGCCACAGATACGCAGTATTTT. This rearrangement joins TRBV6-5 to TRBJ2-3; maybe TRBD1 (5 bases). Germline loops: CDR1 MNHEY, CDR2 SVGAGI. The CDR3 sequence is 15 residues long. The V end lost 2 bases, the J end lost 2 bases, and 11 bases lay between the germline ends.

This chain connects TRBV7-2 to TRBJ1-1; D unclear. Trimming stripped 1 base from V and 2 bases from J, with 14 bases between. The germline CDR1 and CDR2 sequences are SGHTA and FQGNSA. The CDR3 is 16 amino acids. The CDR3 region has the DNA TGTGCCAGCAGCTTAGGTTTCACACCCTCCAACACTGAAGCTTTCTTT. It encodes CASSLGFTPSNTEAFF.

The chain carries TRBV30 and TRBJ1-2; D unresolved. The germline V gene encodes CDR1 GTSNPN and CDR2 SVGIG (reference sequence). V gave up 2 bases and J gave up 0 bases, with 7 bases separating them. The CDR3 consists of 13 residues. The DNA of the CDR3 is TGTGCCTGGAGTCTAACAGCTAACTATGGCTACACCTTC. Protein sequence: CAWSLTANYGYTF. The full variable domain, completed using reference TRBV30 and TRBJ1-2, is SQTIHQWPATLVQPVGSPLSLECTVEGTSNPNLYWYRQAAGRGLQLLFYSVGIGQISSEVPQNLSASRPQDRQFILSSKKLLLSDSGFYLCAWSLTANYGYTFGSGTRLTVV.

The chain joins TRBV28 to TRBJ1-4; D possibly corresponds to TRBD1 (6 bases). The CDR3 extends over 15 amino acids. The ends were cut back, 5 bases at V and 0 bases at J, with 10 bases in the middle. Germline V gene lookup returns CDR1 MDHEN and CDR2 SYDVKM. This CDR3 is CASSAWTATNEKLFF. CDR3 sequence (DNA): TGTGCCAGCAGTGCTTGGACAGCAACTAATGAAAAACTGTTTTTT.

V and J are TRBV9 and TRBJ2-1; TRBD2 agrees at 12 bases. CDR3 length: 16 residues. Germline V gene data show CDR1 as SGDLS and CDR2 as YYNGEE. V lost 2 bases and J lost 7; bases outside the gene matches: 7. DNA of the CDR3: TGTGCCAGCAGCGTGGCCCGACTAGCGGGGGTGAATGAGCAGTTCTTC. Translating gives CASSVARLAGVNEQFF. Supplemented by reference TRBV9 and TRBJ2-1, the full variable domain reads DSGVTQTPKHLITATGQRVTLRCSPRSGDLSVYWYQQSLDQGLQFLIQYYNGEERAKGNILERFSAQQFPDLHSELNLSSLELGDSALYFCASSVARLAGVNEQFFGPGTRLTVL.

This clone came up a few times. Here the CDR3 DNA reads TGTGCCAGCAGCCCCCGAGGAGTGGGCTACAATGAGCAGTTCTTC. This codes for CASSPRGVGYNEQFF. The chain recombines TRBV11-1 with TRBJ2-1; D not certain. CDR3 length equals 15 residues. CDR1 is SGHAT and CDR2 is FQDESV in the germline V gene (reference sequence). Deletions cut 5 bases from V and 3 bases from J, with 14 bases between.

V usage is TRBV27 and J usage is TRBJ1-6; 10 nucleotides agree with TRBD1. CDR3 length equals 18 residues. Trimming at V came to 7 bases and at J to 6 bases, leaving 15 bases not matched to a gene. The germline gives CDR1 MNHEY, CDR2 SMNVEV (reference sequence). The CDR3 sequence: CASTAGRQGAWGNSPLHF. CDR3 DNA sequence: TGTGCCAGCACCGCAGGCAGACAGGGGGCTTGGGGTAATTCACCCCTCCACTTT.

This rearrangement joins TRBV3-1 (or the pseudogene TRBV3-2) to TRBJ2-1; 11 bases are shared with TRBD2. Germline V gene data show CDR1 as LGHDT and CDR2 as YNNKEL (reference sequence). The ends lost 4 bases at V and 9 bases at J; junction bases unmatched: 8. The CDR3 length is 15 residues. The DNA for the CDR3 is TGTGCCAGCAGCCGCCAGACTAGCGGGATAGTTGAGCAGTTCTTC. Its protein product is CASSRQTSGIVEQFF.

The chain has TRBV7-8 and TRBJ1-2, with 7 bases matching TRBD1. The CDR3 has 12 amino acids. The V segment lost 5 bases and the J segment 7 bases; nucleotides outside the gene matches: 4. Germline CDR1 and CDR2: SGHVS and FQNEAQ. The CDR3 nucleotides read TGTGCCAGCAGCCCCCGACAGGGTGGCTACACCTTC. It codes for CASSPRQGGYTF.

The chain is built from TRBV18 and TRBJ1-1; no definite D call. The germline gives CDR1 KGHSH, CDR2 LQKENI. Trimming shortened V by 4 bases and J by 4 bases, and 19 bases separated the two germline ends. The length of the CDR3 is 16 residues. CDR3 sequence reads: CASSLGQTISGTEAFF. The CDR3 DNA reads TGTGCCAGCTCACTCGGTCAGACAATCAGTGGCACTGAAGCTTTCTTT.

This chain uses TRBV5-6 with TRBJ2-6, with D possibly being TRBD2 (6 bases). Germline V CDR1 and CDR2: SGHDT, YYEEEE. This CDR3 is built from 18 residues. Trimming removed 1 base from V and 0 bases from J, with 14 bases in between. The CDR3 region has the DNA TGTGCCAGCAGCTTGTGGGCGGGGATCAGCTCTGGGGCCAACGTCCTGACTTTC. It encodes CASSLWAGISSGANVLTF.

The rearrangement links TRBV21-1 to TRBJ1-1; TRBD1 is the table's D call, not checked against the DNA. TRBV21-1 is given as a pseudogene. The CDR3 extends over 16 amino acids. The CDR3 sequence: CASSRDRGNMNTEAFF. The CDR3 DNA follows: TGTGCCAGCAGCAGGGACAGGGGGAACATGAACACTGAAGCTTTCTTT.

The chain has TRBV19 and TRBJ2-1; 9 nucleotides align to TRBD2. Germline V gene data show CDR1 as LNHDA and CDR2 as SQIVND (reference sequence). Unmatched junction bases numbered 3, after V lost 1 base and J lost 5 bases. The CDR3 covers 15 residues. CDR3 bases: TGTGCCAGTAGTATAGGTAGCGGGGGAAACAATGAGCAGTTCTTC. Its translation is CASSIGSGGNNEQFF.

J is TRBJ1-6 and V is TRBV13; 8 nucleotides agree with TRBD1. Germline V lookup: CDR1 PRHDT, CDR2 FYEKMQ (reference sequence). The CDR3 contains 15 residues. V dropped 1 base and J dropped 10; count of bases not matched to a gene: 6. The CDR3 here is CASSLAGGSGSPLHF. The DNA for the CDR3 is TGTGCCAGCAGCTTAGCAGGGGGCTCAGGGTCACCCCTCCACTTT.

The CDR3 nucleotides are TGTGCCAGCAGTTCCGGGACAGAGAATTCACCCCTCCACTTT. It translates to CASSSGTENSPLHF. The chain combines TRBV27 with TRBJ1-6, with 7 bases fitting TRBD1. After removal of 4 bases from V and 7 bases from J, the junction contained 4 bases not matched to a gene. Per the germline V gene, CDR1 is MNHEY and CDR2 is SMNVEV (reference sequence). The CDR3 contains 14 residues.

The genes are TRBV9 and TRBJ1-1; possibly TRBD1 for D (5 bases). V was pared by 0 bases and J by 1 base, with 13 bases between. In germline, CDR1 is SGDLS, CDR2 YYNGEE. The CDR3 is made up of 16 amino acids. This CDR3 reads CASSVGVGRGNTEAFF. For the CDR3, the DNA is TGTGCCAGCAGCGTAGGGGTGGGGCGCGGGAACACTGAAGCTTTCTTT.

This clone has a handful of counts. The J gene is TRBJ2-2, the V gene TRBV4-2; TRBD2 agrees at 7 bases. V lost 1 base, J lost 0 bases, and 8 bases stayed unmatched. Germline CDR1 and CDR2: LGHNA and YNFKEQ. The CDR3 extends over 18 amino acids. The CDR3 reads CASSQVGGETANTGELFF. CDR3 in DNA: TGTGCCAGCAGCCAAGTGGGGGGGGAGACTGCGAACACCGGGGAGCTGTTTTTT.

The CDR3 loop is CASTRWEAMNTEAFF. CDR3 in DNA: TGTGCCAGCACCCGTTGGGAGGCGATGAACACTGAAGCTTTCTTT. The rearrangement joins TRBV2 to TRBJ1-1; D gene ambiguous. Germline V gives CDR1 SNHLY, CDR2 FYNNEI. Between the trimmed V and J ends, which lost 7 bases and 0 bases, there was a span of 15 bases. The CDR3 totals 15 residues.

V is TRBV5-1 and J is TRBJ2-7; maybe TRBD2 (6 bases). Trimming removed 2 bases from V and 7 bases from J, with 13 bases in between. CDR1 and CDR2 (germline): SGHRS, YFSETQ. The CDR3 loop spans 13 amino acids. The CDR3 is CASSFAGPEEQYF. For the CDR3, the DNA is TGCGCCAGCAGCTTCGCGGGGCCGGAAGAGCAGTACTTC.

The chain links TRBV7-3 to TRBJ1-2, with 8 nucleotides matching TRBD1. Germline V gene sequence: CDR1 SGHTA, CDR2 FQGTGA. The CDR3 has 15 amino acids. V dropped 5 bases and J dropped 8; count of bases not matched to a gene: 13. Written as DNA, the CDR3 is TGTGCCAGCAGCCGGGACAGGAGTTCAATCTGGGGCTACACCTTC. The encoded protein is CASSRDRSSIWGYTF.

This clone was seen a single time. The genes are TRBV19 and TRBJ2-7; 7 bases line up with TRBD1. J gave up 4 bases and V 3 bases, and 3 bases lay outside the gene matches. Germline V gene data show CDR1 as LNHDA and CDR2 as SQIVND (reference sequence). This CDR3 is 13 amino acids long. The CDR3 nucleotides read TGTGCCAGTAGTATTGGGACAGTTTACGAGCAGTACTTC. Encoded protein: CASSIGTVYEQYF. The complete variable domain, with remaining parts taken from reference TRBV19 and TRBJ2-7, reads DGGITQSPKYLFRKEGQNVTLSCEQNLNHDAMYWYRQDPGQGLRLIYYSQIVNDFQKGDIAEGYSVSREKKESFPLTVTSAQKNPTAFYLCASSIGTVYEQYFGPGTRLTVT.

This clone was recorded once. The V call is TRBV7-7, the J call TRBJ2-5, with a tentative D call TRBD1 (6 bases). Germline lookup yields CDR1 SSHAT and CDR2 FNYEAQ (reference sequence). Trimming pared 1 base from V and 2 bases from J, leaving 11 bases between. The CDR3 has 15 amino acids. The CDR3 reads CASSLDGQGQETQYF. CDR3 DNA sequence: TGTGCCAGCAGCTTAGACGGTCAGGGGCAAGAGACCCAGTACTTC.

In DNA form, the CDR3 reads TGTGCCAGCAGTTTGGGAGGGACAGGGGGCGAGCAGTACTTC. This encodes CASSLGGTGGEQYF. The chain uses TRBV28 and TRBJ2-7; 11 nucleotides match TRBD1. CDR1 and CDR2 from the germline V gene are MDHEN and SYDVKM. Trimming cost V 3 bases and J 6 bases; bases outside gene matches: 4. CDR3 length equals 14 residues.

This chain joins TRBV10-2 and TRBJ1-2; D might be TRBD1 (6 bases). Trimming shortened V by 3 bases and J by 6 bases, and 20 bases separated the two germline ends. Germline V gene sequence: CDR1 WSHSY, CDR2 SAAADI. The CDR3 contains 16 residues. CDR3 nucleotides: TGCGCCAGCAGTGAATATGCGGCAGGGGAAGGCCATGGCTACACCTTC. Protein product: CASSEYAAGEGHGYTF.